Below are 12 T cell receptor beta chains sequenced from a single sample in a study of cytomegalovirus exposure and HLA in healthy donors. Use of 60 Vbeta and 13 Jbeta primers characterized the PCR. Using immunoSEQ multiplex PCR, the repertoire was profiled, and TCRdb retains in-frame clones only, with some absent. Counted here are about 59,000 clones, just under 85% occurring once; the ten biggest clones make up around 1.7%. The sequencing sample was made of PBMCs. The source of these receptors is a man aged 35 to 55 in good health and CMV-seronegative.

This rearrangement joins TRBV5-1 to TRBJ2-7, with 12 bases identical to TRBD1. This CDR3 comprises 15 residues. Trimming at V came to 4 bases and at J to 6 bases, leaving 8 bases not matched to a gene. CDR1 is SGHRS and CDR2 is YFSETQ in the germline V gene. The CDR3 DNA sequence: TGCGCCAGCAGCCGCCCCGGGACAGGGGGCGGCGAGCAGTACTTC. It specifies CASSRPGTGGGEQYF.

The sample holds a few counts of this clone. CDR3 sequence reads: CASKGTGGSNSPLHF. The CDR3 DNA reads TGTGCCAGCAAAGGGACAGGGGGTTCCAATTCACCCCTCCACTTT. The chain employs TRBV6-6 and TRBJ1-6, with 11 positions matching TRBD1. The trim removed 7 bases at V and 7 bases at J, leaving 6 bases unmatched. This CDR3 has 15 residues. Germline-derived CDR1 and CDR2 are MNHNY and SVGAGI (reference sequence).

This rearrangement joins TRBV5-8 to TRBJ1-2; TRBD1 aligns across 8 bases. J lost 4 bases, V lost 6 bases, and 8 bases had no gene match. The CDR3 has 14 amino acids. Germline CDR1 reads SGHTS; CDR2 reads YDEGEE. The chain's CDR3 is CASTWDRKFYGYTF. The CDR3 DNA reads as TGTGCCAGCACCTGGGACAGGAAATTCTATGGCTACACCTTC.

The chain links TRBV10-3 to TRBJ2-6; D may be TRBD2 (6 bases). The V end lost 0 bases, the J end lost 2 bases, and 17 bases lay between the germline ends. The length of the CDR3 is 19 residues. The germline CDR1 and CDR2 sequences are ENHRY and SYGVKD. CDR3 sequence reads: CAISESVVRGITGANVLTF. The CDR3 nucleotides read TGTGCCATCAGTGAGTCGGTGGTTCGGGGGATAACTGGGGCCAACGTCCTGACTTTC.

V usage is TRBV7-8 and J usage is TRBJ2-2; TRBD1 matches at 9 bases. The CDR3 contains 19 residues. CDR1 and CDR2 (germline): SGHVS, FQNEAQ. J gave up 7 bases and V 4 bases, and 19 bases lay outside the gene matches. The CDR3 region is CASSSSFPGQGSGVGELFF. The CDR3 nucleotides are TGTGCCAGCAGCTCATCATTTCCGGGACAGGGTTCAGGGGTCGGGGAGCTGTTTTTT.

The J gene is TRBJ2-1, the V gene TRBV27; 13 bases agree with TRBD2. The junction had 5 bases not matched to a gene; V was cut back by 4 bases and J by 8 bases. Germline CDR1 and CDR2: MNHEY and SMNVEV (reference sequence). This CDR3 has 15 amino acids. The CDR3: CASSSGTSGIHEQFF. CDR3 DNA: TGTGCCAGCAGTTCCGGGACTAGCGGGATCCATGAGCAGTTCTTC.

This rearrangement joins TRBV2 to TRBJ1-2; the D is unclear. The CDR3 contains 11 residues. The V gene's germline CDR1 is SNHLY and CDR2 FYNNEI. V was pared by 5 bases and J by 8 bases, with 9 bases between. The CDR3 nucleotides are TGTGCCAGCAGTATAGAGCTGGGCTACACCTTC. Translated: CASSIELGYTF.

The J gene is TRBJ1-1, the V gene TRBV19; 8 bases match TRBD1. The V and J ends lost 3 bases and 11 bases, in that order; junction bases with no gene match: 17. The CDR3 runs to 16 residues. Germline CDR1 LNHDA, CDR2 SQIVND (reference sequence). CDR3 DNA: TGTGCCAGTAGTATTTCCACATTTTCAGGGGGCGCGAGGGCTTTCTTT. Residues: CASSISTFSGGARAFF.

A note on this clone: This CDR3 is also generated by other DNA sequences in the sample. This chain joins TRBV6-1 and TRBJ2-2; D is ambiguous. CDR1 is MNHNS and CDR2 is SASEGT in the germline V gene. The CDR3 totals 15 residues. V was cut by 0 bases and J by 1 base, with 6 bases left in between. In DNA form, the CDR3 reads TGTGCCAGCAGTGAAGCAAGAGGGAACACCGGGGAGCTGTTTTTT. It encodes CASSEARGNTGELFF.

The chain combines TRBV11-2 with TRBJ2-3; 9 positions agree with TRBD1. The CDR3 runs to 19 residues. Germline-derived CDR1 and CDR2 are SGHAT and FQNNGV. J gave up 0 bases and V 1 base, and 11 bases lay outside the gene matches. This chain's CDR3 is CASSLAQGASPTSTDTQYF. The CDR3 DNA reads as TGTGCCAGCAGCTTAGCACAGGGGGCGAGCCCCACTAGCACAGATACGCAGTATTTT.

This clone was counted only a few times. The chain joins TRBV2 to TRBJ1-1; a weak D match, TRBD1 (5 bases). The V gene lost 10 bases and the J gene lost 2 bases, with 17 bases spanning the gap. Germline loops: CDR1 SNHLY, CDR2 FYNNEI. The CDR3 spans 14 residues. As DNA, the CDR3 is TGTGCCACCAAGACAGACCCGCCAAACACTGAAGCTTTCTTT. This codes for CATKTDPPNTEAFF.

The table lists this clone with a few counts. The chain is built from TRBV28 and TRBJ2-1; 7 bases line up with TRBD2. The CDR3 length is 14 residues. Germline V CDR1 and CDR2: MDHEN, SYDVKM. V shed 4 bases and J 6 bases; nucleotides not matched to a gene: 6. The CDR3 region is CASSSVLASNEQFF. CDR3 DNA sequence: TGTGCCAGCAGTTCCGTACTAGCGTCCAATGAGCAGTTCTTC.